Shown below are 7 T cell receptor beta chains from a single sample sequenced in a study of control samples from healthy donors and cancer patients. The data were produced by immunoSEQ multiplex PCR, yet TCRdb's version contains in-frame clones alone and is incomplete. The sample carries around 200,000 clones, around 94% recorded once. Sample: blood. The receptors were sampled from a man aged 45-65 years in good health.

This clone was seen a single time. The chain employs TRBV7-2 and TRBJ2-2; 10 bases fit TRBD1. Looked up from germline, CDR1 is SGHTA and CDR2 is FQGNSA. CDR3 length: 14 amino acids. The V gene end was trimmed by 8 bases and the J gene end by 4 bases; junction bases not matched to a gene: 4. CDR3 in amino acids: CASARQGATGELFF. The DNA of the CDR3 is TGTGCCAGCGCCCGACAGGGGGCCACCGGGGAGCTGTTTTTT.

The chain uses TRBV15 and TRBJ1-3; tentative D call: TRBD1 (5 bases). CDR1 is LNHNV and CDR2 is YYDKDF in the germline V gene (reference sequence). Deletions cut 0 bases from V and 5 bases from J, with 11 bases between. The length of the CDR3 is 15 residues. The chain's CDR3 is CATSRDSQGRNTIYF. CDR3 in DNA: TGTGCCACCAGCAGAGATTCCCAGGGTAGAAACACCATATATTTT. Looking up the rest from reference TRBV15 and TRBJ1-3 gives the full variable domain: DAMVIQNPRYQVTQFGKPVTLSCSQTLNHNVMYWYQQKSSQAPKLLFHYYDKDFNNEADTPDNFQSRRPNTSFCFLDIRSPGLGDTAMYLCATSRDSQGRNTIYFGEGSWLTVV.

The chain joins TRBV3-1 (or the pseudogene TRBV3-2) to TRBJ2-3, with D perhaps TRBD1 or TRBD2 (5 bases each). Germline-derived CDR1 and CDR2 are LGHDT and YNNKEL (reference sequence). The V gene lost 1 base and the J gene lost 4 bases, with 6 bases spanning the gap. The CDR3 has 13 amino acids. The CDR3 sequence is CASSQGGADTQYF. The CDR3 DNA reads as TGTGCCAGCAGCCAAGGAGGGGCAGATACGCAGTATTTT.

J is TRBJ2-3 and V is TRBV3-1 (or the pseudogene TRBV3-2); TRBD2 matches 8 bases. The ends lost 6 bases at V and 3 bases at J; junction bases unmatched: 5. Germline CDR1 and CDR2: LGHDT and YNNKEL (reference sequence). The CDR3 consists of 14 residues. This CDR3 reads CASRAGGKTDTQYF. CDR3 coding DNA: TGTGCCAGCAGGGCGGGGGGCAAGACAGATACGCAGTATTTT.

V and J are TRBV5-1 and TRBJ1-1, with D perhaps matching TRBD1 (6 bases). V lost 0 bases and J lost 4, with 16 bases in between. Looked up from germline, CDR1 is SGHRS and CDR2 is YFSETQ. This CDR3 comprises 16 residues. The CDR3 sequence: CASSLEGDRTGTEAFF. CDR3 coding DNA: TGCGCCAGCAGCTTGGAGGGGGATAGGACGGGCACTGAAGCTTTCTTT.

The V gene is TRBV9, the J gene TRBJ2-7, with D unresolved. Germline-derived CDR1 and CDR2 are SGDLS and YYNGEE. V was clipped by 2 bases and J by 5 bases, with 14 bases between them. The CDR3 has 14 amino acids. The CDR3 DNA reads TGTGCCAGCAGCGTCGGGCCCCAAGACCACGAGCAGTACTTC. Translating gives CASSVGPQDHEQYF.

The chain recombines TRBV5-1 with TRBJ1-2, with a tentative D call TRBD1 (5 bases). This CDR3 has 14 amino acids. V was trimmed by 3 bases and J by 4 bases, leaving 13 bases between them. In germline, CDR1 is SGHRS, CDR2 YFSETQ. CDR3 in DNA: TGCGCCAGCAGCTCCTCCGGGGCCTCCTATGGCTACACCTTC. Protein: CASSSSGASYGYTF.